These 23 T cell receptor beta chains came from one sample sequenced in a study of CD8 T cells in ankylosing spondylitis. Broader study findings: Made up of fewer than 10 highly homologous variants, a TCR beta motif appeared characteristic of ankylosing spondylitis blood.

Their specific antigens are unknown. Using its own MiXCR run on the 5' RACE reads, TCRdb lists one record per CDR3 protein. This table holds roughly 700,000 distinct CDR3 sequences, about 20% found once. Material: blood, either unsorted or a sorted T cell fraction (not recorded which). The receptors were sampled from a male donor with ankylosing spondylitis.

This clonotype was seen only a few times. J is TRBJ2-3 and V is TRBV18, with D possibly being TRBD1 (5 bases). This CDR3 has 18 residues. Trimming shortened V by 3 bases and J by 1 base, and 20 bases separated the two germline ends. The germline V gene has CDR1 KGHSH and CDR2 LQKENI. Here the CDR3 reads CASSPERGSGSGTDTQYF. The CDR3 coding sequence is TGTGCCAGCTCACCGGAAAGGGGATCCGGGTCTGGCACAGATACGCAGTATTTT.

This sequence joins TRBV12-3 or TRBV12-4 and TRBJ2-7; D possibly corresponds to TRBD2 (6 bases). V was pared by 7 bases and J by 1 base, with 14 bases between. This CDR3 spans 14 amino acids. Here the CDR3 DNA reads TGTGCCAGCACGGACGGGACTGGTTCCTACGAGCAGTACTTC. Translating it yields CASTDGTGSYEQYF.

In this sample, this clonotype turned up a few times. V is TRBV25-1 and J is TRBJ2-1; D perhaps matches TRBD1 (7 bases). Germline CDR1 reads MGHDK; CDR2 reads SYGVNS. V was pared by 3 bases and J by 4 bases, with 13 bases between. CDR3 size: 15 residues. The CDR3 reads CASSEPRDSYNEQFF. The CDR3 DNA reads as TGTGCCAGCAGTGAGCCGCGGGACAGTTACAATGAGCAGTTCTTC. The complete variable domain, with remaining parts taken from reference TRBV25-1 and TRBJ2-1, reads EADIYQTPRYLVIGTGKKITLECSQTMGHDKMYWYQQDPGMELHLIHYSYGVNSTEKGDLSSESTVSRIRTEHFPLTLESARPSHTSQYLCASSEPRDSYNEQFFGPGTRLTVL.

At least ten counts were recorded for this clonotype. The chain recombines TRBV7-3 with TRBJ1-1; the D is unclear. Germline V lookup: CDR1 SGHTA, CDR2 FQGTGA. Trimming cost V 0 bases and J 0 bases, with 2 bases left between them. This CDR3 is built from 13 residues. The CDR3 bases are TGTGCCAGCAGCTTAACGATGAACACTGAAGCTTTCTTT. Amino acids: CASSLTMNTEAFF.

V usage is TRBV29-1 and J usage is TRBJ2-3; 11 nucleotides line up with TRBD2. This CDR3 has 17 amino acids. The J segment lost 0 bases and the V segment lost 3 bases, leaving 8 bases of the junction unmatched. CDR1 is SQVTM and CDR2 is ANQGSEA in the germline V gene. CDR3: CSVENLGTSGSTDTQYF. The CDR3 nucleotides are TGCAGCGTTGAGAATCTCGGGACTAGCGGAAGCACAGATACGCAGTATTTT.

This clonotype was counted a few times. J is TRBJ1-4 and V is TRBV7-6; TRBD1 agrees at 7 bases. The germline V gene encodes CDR1 SGHVS and CDR2 FNYEAQ. The CDR3 sequence is 14 residues long. V gave up 5 bases and J gave up 4 bases; unmatched junction bases: 4. CDR3 bases: TGTGCCAGCAGCAGGGACAGAAATAATGAAAAACTGTTTTTT. As protein: CASSRDRNNEKLFF.

This clonotype was observed a few times. This chain links TRBV6-2 or TRBV6-3 with TRBJ2-6; the D gene is possibly TRBD1 (5 bases). Germline assignment: CDR1 MNHEY and CDR2 SVGEGT. Trimming removed 7 bases at V and 0 bases at J, with 10 bases between. This CDR3 has 15 residues. The CDR3 DNA reads TGTGCCAGCACCCCAGACAGCTCTGGGGCCAACGTCCTGACTTTC. Protein sequence: CASTPDSSGANVLTF.

This clonotype was counted a few times. The chain recombines TRBV3-1 with TRBJ2-7; 7 nucleotides align to TRBD1. CDR3 length equals 14 residues. Germline-derived CDR1 and CDR2 are LGHDT and YNNKEL (reference sequence). V lost 8 bases, J lost 7 bases, and 14 bases stayed unmatched. DNA for the CDR3: TGTGCCAGCTTGTCTTCTGACAGGGTCGGGGAGCAGTACTTC. This encodes CASLSSDRVGEQYF.

This clonotype showed up just a few times. The rearrangement links TRBV10-3 to TRBJ1-1; 7 bases line up with TRBD1. The CDR3 is made up of 14 amino acids. The J segment lost 5 bases and the V segment lost 8 bases, leaving 11 bases of the junction unmatched. Per germline, CDR1 ENHRY and CDR2 SYGVKD. The CDR3 DNA follows: TGTGCCATCCGATACGACAGGGCCGGGACTGAAGCTTTCTTT. Its translation is CAIRYDRAGTEAFF.

This clonotype occurred a few times. This chain links TRBV5-6 with TRBJ1-3; D remains ambiguous. Trimming pared 3 bases from V and 0 bases from J, leaving 4 bases between. The CDR3 sequence is 13 residues long. Germline-derived CDR1 and CDR2 are SGHDT and YYEEEE. The CDR3 region is CASSWGSGNTIYF. In DNA form, the CDR3 reads TGTGCCAGCAGCTGGGGCTCTGGAAACACCATATATTTT.

A few counts support this clonotype. V gene TRBV29-1 combines with J gene TRBJ2-7; the match to TRBD1 covers 9 bases. Germline V gene sequence: CDR1 SQVTM, CDR2 ANQGSEA. The CDR3 runs 16 residues. The junction had 13 bases not matched to a gene; V was cut back by 4 bases and J by 3 bases. The CDR3 sequence: CSVVLASGTGIYEQYF. DNA of the CDR3: TGCAGCGTTGTACTCGCATCCGGGACAGGGATCTACGAGCAGTACTTC.

There are a few counts of this clonotype. The chain has TRBV3-1 and TRBJ2-7; D may be TRBD1 (6 bases). This CDR3 has 15 amino acids. V was cut by 5 bases and J by 2 bases, with 16 bases left in between. Germline lookup yields CDR1 LGHDT and CDR2 YNNKEL (reference sequence). The CDR3 DNA is TGTGCCAGCAGCTTGGGGGCGAGCCCAGCCTACGAGCAGTACTTC. Translation gives CASSLGASPAYEQYF.

The chain couples TRBV20-1 to TRBJ2-7; 8 positions agree with TRBD1. The CDR3 is made up of 14 amino acids. V was pared by 4 bases and J by 4 bases, with 9 bases of the junction left unmatched. Germline values: CDR1 DFQATT, CDR2 SNEGSKA (reference sequence). The DNA of the CDR3 is TGCAGTGCTAAGTCCGGGACAGGCACTTACGAGCAGTACTTC. Protein product: CSAKSGTGTYEQYF.

The chain has TRBV5-6 and TRBJ2-1, with 8 positions matching TRBD1. V was pared by 4 bases and J by 8 bases, with 14 bases of the junction left unmatched. CDR1 is SGHDT and CDR2 is YYEEEE in the germline V gene. There are 16 residues in the CDR3. The CDR3 spells CASSRRQGTTGDEQFF. In nucleotides, the CDR3 is TGTGCCAGCAGCCGTAGACAGGGGACCACGGGGGATGAGCAGTTCTTC.

This chain joins TRBV7-9 and TRBJ2-5, with D perhaps given as TRBD1 or TRBD2 (5 bases each). CDR1 and CDR2 (germline): SEHNR, FQNEAQ (reference sequence). V was trimmed by 5 bases and J by 0 bases, leaving 13 bases between them. The CDR3 consists of 15 residues. CDR3 DNA: TGTGCCAGCAGCCCGAAACGGGGCGACCAAGAGACCCAGTACTTC. Protein sequence: CASSPKRGDQETQYF.

V usage is TRBV7-9 and J usage is TRBJ2-7; D gene uncertain. Germline values: CDR1 SEHNR, CDR2 FQNEAQ (reference sequence). The V end lost 6 bases, the J end lost 7 bases, and 10 bases lay between the germline ends. CDR3 length: 11 amino acids. The CDR3 reads CASRSNREQYF. The CDR3 DNA sequence: TGTGCCAGCAGATCTAACCGGGAGCAGTACTTC.

To note about this clonotype: Just one base apart from a much larger clone, this may be a read error. The rearrangement links TRBV10-3 to TRBJ2-2; 10 nucleotides agree with TRBD2. This CDR3 is 13 amino acids long. J gave up 4 bases and V 10 bases, and 3 bases lay outside the gene matches. The germline V gene encodes CDR1 ENHRY and CDR2 SYGVKD. DNA of the CDR3: TGTGCCACCAGACTAGCGGGCACCGGGGAGCTGTTTTTT. It yields the protein CATRLAGTGELFF.

CDR3 loop: CASSLWTGGAGNTIYF. CDR3 bases: TGTGCCAGCAGTTTGTGGACAGGGGGCGCGGGAAACACCATATATTTT. This chain uses TRBV12-3 or TRBV12-4 with TRBJ1-3; 11 bases line up with TRBD1. The CDR3 runs to 16 residues. V shed 3 bases and J 4 bases; nucleotides not matched to a gene: 5.

The chain recombines TRBV28 with TRBJ1-5; 11 bases are shared with TRBD1. V shed 4 bases, J shed 6 bases, and the junction held 8 bases outside the gene matches. The germline CDR1 and CDR2 sequences are MDHEN and SYDVKM. The CDR3 totals 16 residues. The CDR3 here is CASSSFGTGGSQPQHF. CDR3 in DNA: TGTGCCAGCAGTTCCTTCGGGACAGGGGGTAGTCAGCCCCAGCATTTT.

V gene TRBV5-1 combines with J gene TRBJ1-1; 7 bases match TRBD1. CDR1 is SGHRS and CDR2 is YFSETQ in the germline V gene. The junction had 3 bases not matched to a gene; V was cut back by 0 bases and J by 4 bases. The CDR3 has 14 amino acids. The DNA of the CDR3 is TGCGCCAGCAGCTTGGCCCAGGGGGTCACTGAAGCTTTCTTT. It translates to CASSLAQGVTEAFF.

The table lists this clonotype with many counts. The rearrangement uses TRBV7-9 and TRBJ2-1, with TRBD1 matching over 7 bases. Germline V gene sequence: CDR1 SEHNR, CDR2 FQNEAQ (reference sequence). The CDR3 runs to 15 residues. The V and J ends lost 5 bases and 2 bases, in that order; junction bases with no gene match: 6. The CDR3 sequence is CASSQQGPPYNEQFF. In DNA, the CDR3 is TGTGCCAGCAGCCAACAGGGGCCTCCCTACAATGAGCAGTTCTTC.

The genes are TRBV7-6 and TRBJ1-5; D unclear. V dropped 2 bases and J dropped 0 bases, with 14 bases sitting between them. Germline V gene sequence: CDR1 SGHVS, CDR2 FNYEAQ. The CDR3 contains 17 residues. In nucleotides, the CDR3 is TGTGCCAGCAGCTTAAAGGCGCCAGGAGGTAGCAATCAGCCCCAGCATTTT. Translation gives CASSLKAPGGSNQPQHF.

This chain links TRBV4-3 with TRBJ2-3; 10 bases line up with TRBD2. The ends lost 2 bases at V and 5 bases at J; junction bases unmatched: 13. Germline lookup yields CDR1 LGHNA and CDR2 YSLEER. CDR3 size: 18 residues. CDR3 region: CASSQRLAGEEHRDTQYF. DNA of the CDR3: TGCGCCAGCAGCCAAAGGCTAGCGGGAGAGGAGCATAGAGATACGCAGTATTTT.